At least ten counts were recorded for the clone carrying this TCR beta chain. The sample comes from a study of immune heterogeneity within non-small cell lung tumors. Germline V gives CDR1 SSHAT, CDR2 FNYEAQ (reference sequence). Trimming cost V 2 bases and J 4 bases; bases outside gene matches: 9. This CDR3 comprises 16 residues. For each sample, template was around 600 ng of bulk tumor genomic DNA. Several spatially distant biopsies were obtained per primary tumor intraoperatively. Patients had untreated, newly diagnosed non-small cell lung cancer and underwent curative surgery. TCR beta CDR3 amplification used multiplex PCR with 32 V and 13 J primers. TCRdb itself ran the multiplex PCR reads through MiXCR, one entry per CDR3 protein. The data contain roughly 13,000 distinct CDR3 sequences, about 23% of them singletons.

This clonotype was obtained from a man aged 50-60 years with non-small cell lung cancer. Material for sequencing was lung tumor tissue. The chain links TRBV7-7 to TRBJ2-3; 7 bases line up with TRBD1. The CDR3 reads CASSLSEGGGADTQYF. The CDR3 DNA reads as TGTGCCAGCAGCTTAAGTGAAGGGGGCGGCGCAGATACGCAGTATTTT. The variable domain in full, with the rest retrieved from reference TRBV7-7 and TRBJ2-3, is GAGVSQSPRYKVTKRGQDVTLRCDPISSHATLYWYQQALGQGPEFLTYFNYEAQPDKSGLPSDRFSAERPEGSISTLTIQRTEQRDSAMYRCASSLSEGGGADTQYFGPGTRLTVL.